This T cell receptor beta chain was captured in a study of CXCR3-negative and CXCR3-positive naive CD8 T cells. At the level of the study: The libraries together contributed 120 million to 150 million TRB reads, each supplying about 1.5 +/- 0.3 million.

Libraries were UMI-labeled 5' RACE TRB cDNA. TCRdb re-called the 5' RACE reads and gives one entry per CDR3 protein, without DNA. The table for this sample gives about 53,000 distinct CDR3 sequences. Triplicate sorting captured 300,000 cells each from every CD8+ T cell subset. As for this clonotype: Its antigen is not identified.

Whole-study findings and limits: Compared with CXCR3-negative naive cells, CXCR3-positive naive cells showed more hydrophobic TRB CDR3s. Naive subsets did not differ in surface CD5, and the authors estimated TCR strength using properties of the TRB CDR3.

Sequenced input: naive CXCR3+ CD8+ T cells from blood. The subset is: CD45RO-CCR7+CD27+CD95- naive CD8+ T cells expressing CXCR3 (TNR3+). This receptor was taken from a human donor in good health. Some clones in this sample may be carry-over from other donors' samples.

The chain's CDR3 is CASSFTGGVGTGELFF. The chain has TRBV5-5 and TRBJ2-2; the D call from TCRdb, TRBD1, cannot be confirmed without DNA. The CDR3 extends over 16 amino acids. Germline assignment: CDR1 SGHKS and CDR2 YYEKEE (reference sequence).